This T cell receptor (beta chain) derives from a study of Ad26.COV2.S vaccination and SARS-CoV-2 variants. The method was immunoSEQ multiplex PCR; TCRdb's version includes in-frame clones alone and lacks a portion of them. The data hold more than 400,000 clones, with 92% observed a single time. CDR1 is WNHNN, CDR2 SYGVQD, per germline (reference sequence). This CDR3 region has 15 residues. J lost 4 bases, V lost 5 bases, and 8 bases had no gene match. Sample treatment: around 19 received Ad26.COV2.S at low or high dose, single or two shots; five or six received placebo; per-sample allocation not given. Sample collection was performed on day 63 after the first vaccine or placebo injection.

The rearrangement uses TRBV10-1 and TRBJ2-3; the match to TRBD2 covers 8 bases. This specimen was peripheral blood, taken in a trial of Ad26.COV2.S vaccine versus placebo. This TCR was sampled from a person between 18 and 65 years old who received the Ad26.COV2.S COVID-19 vaccine or a placebo. The CDR3 nucleotides are TGCGCCAGCAGTTCGGGACTAGTCGACGCAGATACGCAGTATTTT. Protein sequence: CASSSGLVDADTQYF.